This passage covers 22 T cell receptor beta chains from one sample sequenced in a study of blood T cell repertoires in COVID-19. This table comes from immunoSEQ multiplex PCR, and its TCRdb copy is limited to in-frame clones, with some not included. The table has tens of thousands of clones, around 91% seen once. Sequencing used peripheral blood. The receptors shown here come from a man between 50 and 59 years old with COVID-19, enrolled during active disease.

This clone showed up just a few times. The V call is TRBV29-1, the J call TRBJ2-1, with D possibly matching TRBD1 (5 bases). CDR3 length: 11 amino acids. The V and J ends lost 4 bases and 12 bases respectively, with 13 bases between them. Per germline, CDR1 SQVTM and CDR2 ANQGSEA. The DNA of the CDR3 is TGCAGCGTTGCGTTTGGGGCTCGGCAGTTCTTC. Residues: CSVAFGARQFF.

The rearrangement joins TRBV19 to TRBJ2-1; 15 bases agree with TRBD2. The CDR3 has 14 residues. Germline-derived CDR1 and CDR2 are LNHDA and SQIVND (reference sequence). The J segment lost 12 bases and the V segment lost 4 bases, leaving 4 bases of the junction unmatched. The CDR3 protein is CASSRTSGRALQFF. For the CDR3, the DNA is TGTGCCAGTAGTAGGACTAGCGGGAGGGCCCTGCAGTTCTTC.

CDR3 sequence: CAWSQQGAETQYF. CDR3 bases: TGTGCCTGGAGTCAACAGGGCGCGGAGACCCAGTACTTC. The V gene is TRBV30, the J gene TRBJ2-5; D perhaps matches TRBD1 (6 bases). The CDR3 runs to 13 residues. In germline, CDR1 is GTSNPN, CDR2 SVGIG (reference sequence). V dropped 2 bases and J dropped 5 bases, with 12 bases sitting between them.

The gene calls are TRBV6-6 and TRBJ1-4; possible D gene TRBD1, 5 bases. Trimming left V 6 bases short and J 5 bases short, with 13 bases between. CDR1 MNHNY and CDR2 SVGAGI come from the germline V gene (reference sequence). This CDR3 comprises 14 residues. The CDR3 coding sequence is TGTGCCAGCAGCCCTGACAGCCAGAATGAAAAACTGTTTTTT. Translated: CASSPDSQNEKLFF.

V is TRBV29-1 and J is TRBJ2-2; 10 bases match TRBD2. The germline gives CDR1 SQVTM, CDR2 ANQGSEA. This CDR3 region has 16 residues. Trimming took 0 bases from V and 8 from J; bases not matched to a gene: 9. This CDR3 is CSVEDGLAGVSGELFF. The CDR3 DNA sequence: TGCAGCGTTGAAGATGGCCTAGCGGGAGTTTCGGGGGAGCTGTTTTTT.

This chain links TRBV4-1 with TRBJ2-5; D is perhaps TRBD1 (6 bases). The ends were cut back, 4 bases at V and 4 bases at J, with 16 bases in the middle. The germline V gene encodes CDR1 MGHRA and CDR2 YSYEKL. This CDR3 contains 15 residues. CDR3 protein: CASSRVSLRGETQYF. The CDR3 DNA reads as TGCGCCAGCAGCCGGGTCTCTCTCAGGGGAGAGACCCAGTACTTC.

The chain recombines TRBV11-1 with TRBJ2-6; 7 bases agree with TRBD2. V was clipped by 1 base and J by 2 bases; unmatched bases: 2. This CDR3 comprises 16 residues. CDR1 is SGHAT and CDR2 is FQDESV in the germline V gene (reference sequence). This chain's CDR3 is CASSLVRGAGANVLTF. CDR3 sequence (DNA): TGTGCCAGCAGCTTAGTACGGGGGGCTGGGGCCAACGTCCTGACTTTC. The variable domain in full, completed from reference TRBV11-1 and TRBJ2-6, reads EAEVAQSPRYKITEKSQAVAFWCDPISGHATLYWYRQILGQGPELLVQFQDESVVDDSQLPKDRFSAERLKGVDSTLKIQPAELGDSAMYLCASSLVRGAGANVLTFGAGSRLTVL.

The chain couples TRBV18 to TRBJ1-6; D remains ambiguous. CDR1 and CDR2 from the germline V gene are KGHSH and LQKENI. The CDR3 length is 14 residues. Deletions cut 2 bases from V and 6 bases from J, with 8 bases between. The CDR3: CASSPNPVNSPLHF. In DNA form, the CDR3 reads TGTGCCAGCTCACCAAATCCAGTTAATTCACCCCTCCACTTT.

The rearrangement links TRBV7-2 to TRBJ1-2, with a possible D match to TRBD1 (5 bases). Trimming stripped 6 bases from V and 1 base from J, with 21 bases between. This CDR3 spans 17 amino acids. Germline V CDR1 and CDR2: SGHTA, FQGNSA. This CDR3 reads CASSIGGVEKSNYGYTF. The CDR3 nucleotides read TGTGCCAGCAGTATTGGGGGGGTTGAGAAAAGTAACTATGGCTACACCTTC.

J is TRBJ2-5 and V is TRBV4-1; D perhaps matches TRBD2 (6 bases). This CDR3 spans 15 amino acids. V lost 0 bases and J 3 bases, leaving 11 bases between the germline ends. CDR1 MGHRA and CDR2 YSYEKL come from the germline V gene. CDR3 sequence: CASSQDLPGEETQYF. CDR3 nucleotides: TGCGCCAGCAGCCAAGATTTACCGGGGGAAGAGACCCAGTACTTC.

This clone has just one count. The gene calls are TRBV28 and TRBJ1-2; D gene uncertain. This CDR3 spans 13 amino acids. Trimming removed 6 bases from V and 8 bases from J, with 16 bases in between. Germline values: CDR1 MDHEN, CDR2 SYDVKM. Here the CDR3 reads CASRETSQRGYTF. The CDR3 nucleotides read TGTGCCAGCAGGGAGACTTCCCAGCGGGGCTACACCTTC.

The rearrangement links TRBV5-1 to TRBJ2-7, with 10 bases fitting TRBD1. V dropped 2 bases and J dropped 4; count of bases not matched to a gene: 12. The CDR3 is 17 amino acids. Germline V lookup: CDR1 SGHRS, CDR2 YFSETQ. The CDR3 sequence: CASSFNPGQGGIYEQYF. The CDR3 DNA is TGCGCCAGCAGCTTTAACCCCGGACAGGGGGGAATATACGAGCAGTACTTC. The variable domain in full, with the rest retrieved from reference TRBV5-1 and TRBJ2-7, is KAGVTQTPRYLIKTRGQQVTLSCSPISGHRSVSWYQQTPGQGLQFLFEYFSETQRNKGNFPGRFSGRQFSNSRSEMNVSTLELGDSALYLCASSFNPGQGGIYEQYFGPGTRLTVT.

This chain joins TRBV24-1 and TRBJ2-5, with 12 bases aligning to TRBD2. In germline, CDR1 is KGHDR, CDR2 SFDVKD. V dropped 9 bases and J dropped 2; count of bases not matched to a gene: 6. This CDR3 region has 15 residues. CDR3: CATPRLAGEQETQYF. The DNA of the CDR3 is TGTGCCACCCCTCGACTAGCGGGAGAACAAGAGACCCAGTACTTC.

The chain combines TRBV6-1 with TRBJ1-4; 10 bases match TRBD1. V lost 1 base, J lost 7 bases, and 9 bases stayed unmatched. Looked up from germline, CDR1 is MNHNS and CDR2 is SASEGT. The CDR3 covers 17 residues. DNA of the CDR3: TGTGCCAGCAGTGAAGTTGCATCTTGGACAGGGGGTGAAAAACTGTTTTTT. It yields the protein CASSEVASWTGGEKLFF.

J is TRBJ1-3 and V is TRBV25-1; D is unresolved. Germline V gene lookup returns CDR1 MGHDK and CDR2 SYGVNS. Trimming shortened V by 2 bases and J by 3 bases, and 8 bases separated the two germline ends. The CDR3 extends over 14 amino acids. The CDR3 region is CASSEPTVGNTIYF. CDR3 coding DNA: TGTGCCAGCAGTGAACCAACGGTTGGAAACACCATATATTTT.

The genes are TRBV9 and TRBJ1-3; D uncertain. V lost 3 bases, J lost 4 bases, and 11 bases lay in between. This CDR3 is 14 amino acids long. Germline CDR1 reads SGDLS; CDR2 reads YYNGEE. Written as DNA, the CDR3 is TGTGCCAGCAGCGGAGGGTTACGCGGAAACACCATATATTTT. This encodes CASSGGLRGNTIYF.

This clone was seen more than once but under ten times. The J gene is TRBJ1-2, the V gene TRBV19; D uncertain. The CDR3 runs 15 residues. V gave up 9 bases and J gave up 4 bases, with 21 bases separating them. The germline V gene encodes CDR1 LNHDA and CDR2 SQIVND (reference sequence). CDR3 protein: CASASLAGTSYGYTF. The CDR3 DNA reads as TGTGCCAGCGCCTCCCTCGCAGGAACGTCCTATGGCTACACCTTC.

This clone was recorded a few times. The chain employs TRBV6-5 and TRBJ1-1; 8 bases agree with TRBD1. The length of the CDR3 is 15 residues. J gave up 4 bases and V 4 bases, and 8 bases lay outside the gene matches. Germline-derived CDR1 and CDR2 are MNHEY and SVGAGI. The CDR3 region has the DNA TGTGCCAGCAGTTTCAGGACAGGGAGGGGCACTGAAGCTTTCTTT. Translating it yields CASSFRTGRGTEAFF.

This clone was observed a single time. J is TRBJ2-7 and V is TRBV19, with D possibly TRBD2 on 5 matching bases. Looked up from germline, CDR1 is LNHDA and CDR2 is SQIVND (reference sequence). The CDR3 is 14 residues long. The germline V and J ends were trimmed by 3 bases and 5 bases, with 14 bases remaining between them. The CDR3 nucleotides read TGTGCCAGTAGTATTAGGCGGGCGGACCACGAGCAGTACTTC. Amino acids: CASSIRRADHEQYF.

The chain joins TRBV19 to TRBJ1-5; TRBD1 agrees at 7 bases. After removal of 6 bases from V and 0 bases from J, the junction contained 5 bases not matched to a gene. Germline-derived CDR1 and CDR2 are LNHDA and SQIVND (reference sequence). CDR3 length: 15 amino acids. CDR3 loop: CASRPGQISNQPQHF. Written as DNA, the CDR3 is TGTGCCAGTAGACCGGGACAGATTAGCAATCAGCCCCAGCATTTT.

The CDR3 here is CASSQTRRGRDYGYTF. For the CDR3, the DNA is TGTGCCAGCAGCCAAACAAGGAGGGGTAGGGACTATGGCTACACCTTC. The chain links TRBV28 to TRBJ1-2; D might be TRBD1 (5 bases). CDR1 and CDR2 from the germline V gene are MDHEN and SYDVKM. CDR3 length equals 16 residues. The V end was cut by 6 bases, the J end by 3 bases, with 20 bases between.

This clone appeared a single time. This rearrangement joins TRBV28 to TRBJ2-6; TRBD1 aligns across 9 bases. CDR1 and CDR2 from the germline V gene are MDHEN and SYDVKM. There are 19 residues in the CDR3. The V gene end was trimmed by 6 bases and the J gene end by 0 bases; junction bases not matched to a gene: 12. CDR3: CASSPSPGQGDSGANVLTF. In nucleotides, the CDR3 is TGTGCCAGCAGCCCATCCCCGGGACAGGGAGACTCTGGGGCCAACGTCCTGACTTTC.